This passage covers 25 T cell receptor beta chains from one sample sequenced in a study of regulatory T cells in long-lasting Graves disease. The TCR beta library used iRepertoire HTBI primers with Arm-PCR amplification of CDR3. TCRdb reanalysed the multiplex PCR reads using MiXCR and keeps one entry per CDR3 protein. The data contain approximately 490,000 distinct CDR3 sequences, around 16% of them singletons. This sample's time point: newly diagnosed GD, antithyroid drugs for less than 3 months. PBMC RNA served as the TCR library source. These data were also filed under a second study, of T cells in Graves' hyperthyroidism and ophthalmopathy.

The sequenced sample was peripheral blood mononuclear cells (PBMCs), obtained at new diagnosis, from a patient treated with antithyroid drugs. These receptors were obtained from a man aged 35-49 years with Graves disease.

The chain joins TRBV5-1 to TRBJ2-5, with 14 bases aligning to TRBD2. The CDR3 spans 17 residues. V lost 0 bases and J lost 3; bases outside the gene matches: 4. Germline loops: CDR1 SGHRS, CDR2 YFSETQ. The CDR3 here is CASSLGAGLAGEETQYF. For the CDR3, the DNA is TGCGCCAGCAGCTTGGGGGCGGGACTAGCGGGAGAAGAGACCCAGTACTTC.

This clonotype was counted at least ten times. The chain links TRBV7-6 to TRBJ2-3; D assignment may be TRBD1 or TRBD2 (5 bases each). CDR1 is SGHVS and CDR2 is FNYEAQ in the germline V gene. CDR3 length equals 16 residues. V was clipped by 4 bases and J by 2 bases, with 16 bases between them. The CDR3 reads CASSSSGLAATDTQYF. CDR3 sequence (DNA): TGTGCCAGCAGCTCCTCGGGGCTAGCCGCCACAGATACGCAGTATTTT.

This clonotype was seen at least ten times. The J gene is TRBJ2-7, the V gene TRBV7-8; D is undetermined. The CDR3 has 12 amino acids. CDR1 and CDR2 from the germline V gene are SGHVS and FQNEAQ. Trimming cost V 4 bases and J 6 bases, with 10 bases left between them. The DNA of the CDR3 is TGTGCCAGCAGCTCCTACTCGGGCGAGCAGTACTTC. Translating it yields CASSSYSGEQYF.

This clonotype was counted ten times or more. The rearrangement joins TRBV24-1 to TRBJ2-1; either TRBD1 or TRBD2 may fit D (5 bases each). From germline, CDR1 is KGHDR and CDR2 SFDVKD. The CDR3 runs 13 residues. The germline V and J ends were trimmed by 9 bases and 5 bases, with 13 bases remaining between them. DNA for the CDR3: TGTGCCACCCTGGGACCGAATGACAATGAGCAGTTCTTC. It specifies CATLGPNDNEQFF.

This clonotype was detected ten times or more. J is TRBJ1-1 and V is TRBV29-1; 8 bases line up with TRBD1. The CDR3 covers 13 residues. Germline V CDR1 and CDR2: SQVTM, ANQGSEA. V gave up 8 bases and J gave up 4 bases; unmatched junction bases: 9. CDR3 nucleotide sequence: TGCAGCTTCCGGACAGGGAAGGTCACTGAAGCTTTCTTT. Its protein product is CSFRTGKVTEAFF.

The V gene is TRBV12-5, the J gene TRBJ2-3; 10 bases line up with TRBD1. The CDR3 is 14 amino acids. Trimming took 5 bases from V and 5 from J; bases not matched to a gene: 4. From germline, CDR1 is LGHNT and CDR2 FRNRAP. CDR3 protein: CASGRTGGIDTQYF. The CDR3 coding sequence is TGTGCTAGTGGTCGGACAGGGGGGATAGATACGCAGTATTTT.

This clonotype has at least ten counts. The chain employs TRBV28 and TRBJ2-1, with a weak D call TRBD2 (6 bases). V was pared by 2 bases and J by 5 bases, with 22 bases between. Germline V gene data show CDR1 as MDHEN and CDR2 as SYDVKM. CDR3 length: 18 amino acids. The CDR3 here is CASSLGERAGPMHNEQFF. The CDR3 DNA reads as TGTGCCAGCAGTTTAGGGGAGCGGGCGGGACCGATGCACAATGAGCAGTTCTTC.

A remark on this clonotype: At one of its ends the junction is not consistent with the germline gene, which may arise from a read error. The V call is TRBV27, the J call TRBJ2-3, with D perhaps matching TRBD1 or TRBD2 (6 bases each). From germline, CDR1 is MNHEY and CDR2 SMNVEV (reference sequence). CDR3 length: 15 amino acids. For the CDR3, the DNA is TGTGCCGGCAGCCACGGGGGCCCTAGCACAGATACGCAGTATTTT. This translates into CAGSHGGPSTDTQYF.

A few counts support this clonotype. V gene TRBV5-8 combines with J gene TRBJ2-7; possible D gene TRBD1, 6 bases. Germline lookup yields CDR1 SGHTS and CDR2 YDEGEE. This CDR3 has 13 amino acids. The V end lost 9 bases, the J end lost 2 bases, and 15 bases lay between the germline ends. CDR3 sequence reads: CATATGPTYEQYF. CDR3 sequence (DNA): TGTGCCACCGCTACAGGGCCCACCTACGAGCAGTACTTC.

At least ten counts were recorded for this clonotype. This rearrangement joins TRBV12-3 or TRBV12-4 to TRBJ2-3; D call uncertain. The V end was cut by 6 bases, the J end by 6 bases, with 16 bases between. The CDR3 contains 14 residues. The CDR3 DNA follows: TGTGCCAGCAGGGCGACAAGGTCGGGTGATACGCAGTATTTT. Translation: CASRATRSGDTQYF.

A few counts support this clonotype. This chain joins TRBV5-8 and TRBJ1-6, with D possibly being TRBD1 (6 bases). V lost 6 bases, J lost 9 bases, and 19 bases lay in between. The CDR3 extends over 15 amino acids. Germline V gene lookup returns CDR1 SGHTS and CDR2 YDEGEE. The CDR3 protein is CASIVRGGGSSPLHF. CDR3 coding DNA: TGTGCCAGCATCGTCCGAGGGGGAGGTAGTTCACCCCTCCACTTT.

This clonotype was counted many times. The V call is TRBV20-1, the J call TRBJ2-1; weak D call: TRBD1 (6 bases). V shed 5 bases and J shed 2 bases, with 13 bases lying between them. The CDR3 contains 14 residues. Germline CDR1 reads DFQATT; CDR2 reads SNEGSKA (reference sequence). CDR3 region: CSARGGTTYNEQFF. The CDR3 DNA follows: TGCAGTGCTCGAGGGGGTACCACCTACAATGAGCAGTTCTTC.

This clonotype was recorded only once. The chain employs TRBV20-1 and TRBJ2-1; 11 nucleotides line up with TRBD2. The CDR3 runs 14 residues. The germline gives CDR1 DFQATT, CDR2 SNEGSKA (reference sequence). V lost 3 bases to trimming and J lost 10 bases; unmatched junction nucleotides: 8. The chain's CDR3 is CSASVLAGGREQFF. CDR3 nucleotide sequence: TGCAGTGCTAGCGTGCTAGCGGGAGGAAGGGAGCAGTTCTTC.

The chain uses TRBV5-5 and TRBJ2-2, with a weak D call TRBD2 (8 bases). V was cut by 5 bases and J by 0 bases, with 26 bases left in between. CDR1 and CDR2 from the germline V gene are SGHKS and YYEKEE (reference sequence). This CDR3 is 20 amino acids long. The CDR3 DNA sequence: TGTGCCAGCAGACCAAAGGGACAGCTAGGACTAGCAGCGAACACCGGGGAGCTGTTTTTT. Amino acid sequence: CASRPKGQLGLAANTGELFF.

The genes are TRBV20-1 and TRBJ2-1, with D possibly TRBD1 on 5 matching bases. The V end was cut by 0 bases, the J end by 7 bases, with 16 bases between. This CDR3 has 15 amino acids. Per germline, CDR1 DFQATT and CDR2 SNEGSKA (reference sequence). DNA of the CDR3: TGCAGTGCTAGAGACGCCGGCAGGGTAGGAAATGAGCAGTTCTTC. This gives the protein CSARDAGRVGNEQFF.

There are a few counts of this clonotype. One base away lies a much larger clone, so this may be a sequencing read error. The J gene is TRBJ2-7, the V gene TRBV20-1; D gene uncertain. V dropped 3 bases and J dropped 6 bases, with 15 bases sitting between them. The germline V gene has CDR1 DFQATT and CDR2 SNEGSKA (reference sequence). CDR3 size: 13 residues. CDR3 sequence (DNA): TGCAGTGCTAGTCTAGAGGTACGATGCGAGCAGTACTTC. This gives the protein CSASLEVRCEQYF.

This clonotype was recorded at least ten times. The chain uses TRBV2 and TRBJ2-1, with TRBD2 matching 12 bases. From germline, CDR1 is SNHLY and CDR2 FYNNEI. Trimming cost V 7 bases and J 9 bases; bases outside gene matches: 10. CDR3 length: 15 amino acids. CDR3 DNA: TGTGCCAGCAATCAACTAGCGGGAGGCCTTGGTGAGCAGTTCTTC. It is translated as CASNQLAGGLGEQFF.

Only a few counts were recorded for this clonotype. The chain uses TRBV20-1 and TRBJ2-1; perhaps TRBD2 as D (5 bases). The CDR3 length is 13 residues. The germline V gene has CDR1 DFQATT and CDR2 SNEGSKA (reference sequence). With 3 bases removed from V and 2 bases from J, the gap between germline ends came to 8 bases. CDR3 DNA: TGCAGTGCTAGTGAGGGCCCCTACAATGAGCAGTTCTTC. Translating gives CSASEGPYNEQFF.

This chain joins TRBV9 and TRBJ2-7; D is possibly TRBD1 or TRBD2 (5 bases each). This CDR3 comprises 16 residues. The V gene lost 0 bases and the J gene lost 1 base, with 14 bases spanning the gap. Germline values: CDR1 SGDLS, CDR2 YYNGEE. CDR3 coding DNA: TGTGCCAGCAGCGTAGGATGGGGGACGGCTTCCTACGAGCAGTACTTC. Protein: CASSVGWGTASYEQYF.

V is TRBV5-1 and J is TRBJ2-2; 7 bases agree with TRBD1. The CDR3 runs 16 residues. Germline lookup yields CDR1 SGHRS and CDR2 YFSETQ. Losses at the gene ends were 0 bases for V and 2 bases for J; bases not matched to a gene: 4. The DNA for the CDR3 is TGCGCCAGCAGCTTGGAGACAGGGCGAAACACCGGGGAGCTGTTTTTT. Translating gives CASSLETGRNTGELFF.

This clonotype has a count of ten or more. The rearrangement links TRBV5-1 to TRBJ2-1; 10 bases agree with TRBD1. This CDR3 contains 16 residues. The germline gives CDR1 SGHRS, CDR2 YFSETQ. The J segment lost 7 bases and the V segment lost 4 bases, leaving 11 bases of the junction unmatched. Here the CDR3 reads CASSTGRQGAGNEQFF. As DNA, the CDR3 is TGCGCCAGCAGCACCGGCAGACAGGGGGCCGGGAATGAGCAGTTCTTC.

This clonotype was seen repeatedly, ten times or more. The genes are TRBV20-1 and TRBJ2-1; TRBD2 aligns across 10 bases. This CDR3 spans 15 amino acids. The junction had 8 bases not matched to a gene; V was cut back by 6 bases and J by 3 bases. Germline lookup yields CDR1 DFQATT and CDR2 SNEGSKA (reference sequence). CDR3 nucleotide sequence: TGCAGTGCGATCCTAACTAGCGGGAACTACAATGAGCAGTTCTTC. Its protein product is CSAILTSGNYNEQFF.

The rearrangement links TRBV11-3 to TRBJ2-6; unclear D gene. CDR3 length: 18 residues. Germline CDR1 SGHNT, CDR2 YENEEA. With 0 bases removed from V and 0 bases from J, the gap between germline ends came to 12 bases. CDR3 nucleotides: TGTGCCAGCAGCTTAGATCGGGCAGGCGGCTCTGGGGCCAACGTCCTGACTTTC. This encodes CASSLDRAGGSGANVLTF.

This clonotype was recorded a few times. The chain links TRBV7-9 to TRBJ2-2, with D uncertain. This CDR3 region has 15 residues. Germline-derived CDR1 and CDR2 are SEHNR and FQNEAQ (reference sequence). V shed 5 bases and J shed 4 bases, with 14 bases lying between them. The CDR3 DNA is TGTGCCAGCAGCCCCGAGGCGGTGGTCACCGGGGAGCTGTTTTTT. Encoded protein: CASSPEAVVTGELFF.

The chain combines TRBV7-9 with TRBJ2-1, with TRBD2 matching over 10 bases. The CDR3 covers 16 residues. Trimming took 2 bases from V and 7 from J; bases not matched to a gene: 8. Per germline, CDR1 SEHNR and CDR2 FQNEAQ (reference sequence). This CDR3 is CASSLSSSGGSNEQFF. In DNA, the CDR3 is TGTGCCAGCAGCTTAAGCTCTAGCGGGGGCAGTAATGAGCAGTTCTTC.